This T cell receptor (beta chain) was profiled in a study of memory CD4+ T cells and cytomegalovirus serostatus. Study-wide background: Donors were healthy Belgian adults, 10 or so CMV seropositive and approximately 23 seronegative.

Original data processing: Out-of-frame sequences were removed, leaving roughly 2,200,000 distinct TCRbeta sequences. The table came from immunoSEQ multiplex PCR; TCRdb's copy has only in-frame clones and leaves some out. V and J calls and clone size are copied from that table; D and trimming were computed from the DNA. The data contain over 55,000 clones, 70% to 80% of them singletons. To note about this clone: Antigen unknown.

General study findings and limits: CMV serostatus prediction reached median AUC roughly 0.95, or 0.91 with US-trained model. Suggested: most of the CMV-linked TCR signature lies in CD4+ memory cells.

The sort gate was single viable CD3+CD4+CD8-CD45RO+ cells for memory CD4+ T cells. Trimming shortened V by 0 bases and J by 1 base, and 8 bases separated the two germline ends. The CDR3 is 15 amino acids. Germline CDR1 SGHDN, CDR2 FVKESK. This TCR came from an adult in good health and CMV-seronegative. Sequences were obtained from memory CD4+ T cells from blood. The V and J genes are TRBV14 and TRBJ2-3; D is tentatively TRBD1 or TRBD2 (5 bases each). CDR3 residues: CASSQDRGGTDTQYF. CDR3 coding DNA: TGTGCCAGCAGCCAAGACCGGGGCGGCACAGATACGCAGTATTTT.